The 12 T cell receptor beta chains below were found in one sample sequenced in a study of CDR3 diversity in severe acne. TCRdb ran MiXCR on the PCR reads and lists one entry per CDR3 protein. The sample records about 85,000 distinct CDR3 sequences, about half being singletons. The material sequenced was blood. The receptors here all came from a male donor in good health, serving as a control.

This sequence joins TRBV7-9 and TRBJ2-5, with TRBD2 matching over 7 bases. The V and J ends lost 0 bases and 4 bases, in that order; junction bases with no gene match: 5. Germline V gene sequence: CDR1 SEHNR, CDR2 FQNEAQ (reference sequence). The CDR3 is 15 amino acids. The CDR3 sequence: CASSLAGGPRETQYF. The CDR3 DNA is TGTGCCAGCAGCTTAGCGGGAGGGCCTAGAGAGACCCAGTACTTC.

As regards this clonotype: Since a much larger clone is just one base distant, this may be a read error. The chain has TRBV5-1 and TRBJ2-5, with D tentatively TRBD1 or TRBD2 (5 bases each). This CDR3 region has 15 residues. Germline values: CDR1 SGHRS, CDR2 YFSETQ. The CDR3: CASSLASGLQETRYF. The CDR3 nucleotides are TGCGCCAGCAGCTTGGCTTCGGGGCTCCAAGAGACCCGGTACTTC. Based on the CDR3 plus reference TRBV5-1 and TRBJ2-5, the full variable domain is KAGVTQTPRYLIKTRGQQVTLSCSPISGHRSVSWYQQTPGQGLQFLFEYFSETQRNKGNFPGRFSGRQFSNSRSEMNVSTLELGDSALYLCASSLASGLQETRYFGPGTRLLVL.

This clonotype was counted at least ten times. V usage is TRBV7-8 and J usage is TRBJ2-1; D gene ambiguous. The CDR3 sequence is 16 residues long. Trimming stripped 5 bases from V and 0 bases from J, with 14 bases between. Germline lookup yields CDR1 SGHVS and CDR2 FQNEAQ. Here the CDR3 reads CASSANPLGSYNEQFF. The CDR3, as DNA: TGTGCCAGCAGCGCTAACCCTTTAGGCTCCTACAATGAGCAGTTCTTC.

This chain links TRBV24-1 with TRBJ2-7; D is tentatively TRBD1 or TRBD2 (5 bases each). Trimming shortened V by 7 bases and J by 6 bases, and 18 bases separated the two germline ends. In germline, CDR1 is KGHDR, CDR2 SFDVKD. The CDR3 runs to 14 residues. This CDR3 is CATSTAGRGGEQYF. CDR3 bases: TGTGCCACCAGCACGGCAGGACGGGGCGGCGAGCAGTACTTC.

This sequence joins TRBV2 and TRBJ2-1; TRBD2 matches 11 bases. The CDR3 is 13 residues long. Trimming took 11 bases from V and 5 from J; bases not matched to a gene: 5. Germline CDR1 and CDR2: SNHLY and FYNNEI. CDR3 nucleotides: TGTGCCGGAGGGACTAGCGGAAACAATGAGCAGTTCTTC. Residues: CAGGTSGNNEQFF.

This clonotype appeared a few times. The genes are TRBV28 and TRBJ1-1; D is ambiguous. V shed 3 bases and J shed 7 bases, with 9 bases lying between them. CDR3 size: 12 residues. Germline-derived CDR1 and CDR2 are MDHEN and SYDVKM. The CDR3 coding sequence is TGTGCCAGCAGTTTTTATCCTAATGAAGCTTTCTTT. This sequence encodes CASSFYPNEAFF.

The sample holds many counts of this clonotype. The V and J genes are TRBV28 and TRBJ2-7, with 9 nucleotides matching TRBD1. Germline CDR1 reads MDHEN; CDR2 reads SYDVKM. CDR3 length equals 15 residues. V lost 6 bases, J lost 4 bases, and 10 bases stayed unmatched. This CDR3 is CASRQSGTGKYEQYF. The DNA for the CDR3 is TGTGCCAGCAGGCAGTCCGGGACAGGGAAATACGAGCAGTACTTC.

This clonotype was seen more than once but under ten times. Germline is not matched at one junction end, which may reflect a read error. V and J are TRBV29-1 and TRBJ1-1, with a tentative D call TRBD1 (5 bases). This CDR3 is built from 11 residues. CDR1 is SQVTM and CDR2 is ANQGSEA in the germline V gene. CDR3 residues: CSVWGDAEAFF. DNA of the CDR3: TGTAGCGTATGGGGGGACGCTGAAGCTTTCTTT.

V and J are TRBV10-3 and TRBJ1-1; D not resolved. This CDR3 contains 14 residues. In germline, CDR1 is ENHRY, CDR2 SYGVKD. Trimming pared 10 bases from V and 1 base from J, leaving 16 bases between. The CDR3 coding sequence is TGTGCCAGCAGCCGAGTTTCGGGGAACACTGAAGCTTTCTTT. This codes for CASSRVSGNTEAFF.

The chain uses TRBV11-2 and TRBJ1-2; tentative D call: TRBD1 (6 bases). From germline, CDR1 is SGHAT and CDR2 FQNNGV. Between the trimmed V and J ends, which lost 5 bases and 8 bases, there was a span of 15 bases. This CDR3 spans 13 amino acids. CDR3 DNA: TGTGCCAGCAGCCTTGTGGGGGGCGGAGGCTACACCTTC. Its translation: CASSLVGGGGYTF.

The chain combines TRBV6-5 with TRBJ1-2; 9 bases are shared with TRBD1. This CDR3 has 14 residues. V lost 5 bases, J lost 6 bases, and 7 bases stayed unmatched. Per the germline V gene, CDR1 is MNHEY and CDR2 is SVGAGI. This CDR3 is CASSQTGGSDGYTF. The CDR3 DNA reads as TGTGCCAGCAGTCAAACAGGGGGCTCCGATGGCTACACCTTC.

This clonotype was picked up a small number of times. The V and J genes are TRBV24-1 and TRBJ1-2; 8 bases map to TRBD1. The CDR3 is 16 residues long. Germline-derived CDR1 and CDR2 are KGHDR and SFDVKD. The V and J ends lost 3 bases and 5 bases, in that order; junction bases with no gene match: 10. The CDR3 sequence is CATSDAATGVGYGYTF. The CDR3, as DNA: TGTGCCACCAGTGATGCCGCGACAGGGGTTGGGTATGGCTACACCTTC.